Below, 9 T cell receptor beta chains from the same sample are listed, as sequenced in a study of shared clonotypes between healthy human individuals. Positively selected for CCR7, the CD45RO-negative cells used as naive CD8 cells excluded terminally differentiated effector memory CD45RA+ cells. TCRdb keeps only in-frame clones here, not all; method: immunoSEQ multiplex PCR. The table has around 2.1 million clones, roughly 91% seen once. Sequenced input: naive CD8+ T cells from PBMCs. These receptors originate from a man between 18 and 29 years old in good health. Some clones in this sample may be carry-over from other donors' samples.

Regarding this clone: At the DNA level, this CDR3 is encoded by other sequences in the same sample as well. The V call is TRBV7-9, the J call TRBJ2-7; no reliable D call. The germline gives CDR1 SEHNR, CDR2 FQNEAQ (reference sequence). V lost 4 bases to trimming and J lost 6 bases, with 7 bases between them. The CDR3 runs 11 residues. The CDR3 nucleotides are TGTGCCAGCAGCTCCGAAGGCGAGCAGTACTTC. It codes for CASSSEGEQYF.

The CDR3 bases are TGTGCTGGAGGGCCAGGGTTGAACACTGAAGCTTTCTTT. Translating gives CAGGPGLNTEAFF. The chain uses TRBV11-2 and TRBJ1-1, with D tentatively TRBD1 (5 bases). CDR1 is SGHAT, CDR2 FQNNGV, per germline. The CDR3 spans 13 residues.

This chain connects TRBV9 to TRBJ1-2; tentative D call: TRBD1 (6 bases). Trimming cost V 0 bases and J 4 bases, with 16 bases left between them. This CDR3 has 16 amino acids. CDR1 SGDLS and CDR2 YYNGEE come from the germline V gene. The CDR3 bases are TGTGCCAGCAGCGTAGCTGAGGGGGTCTCCTTCTATGGCTACACCTTC. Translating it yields CASSVAEGVSFYGYTF.

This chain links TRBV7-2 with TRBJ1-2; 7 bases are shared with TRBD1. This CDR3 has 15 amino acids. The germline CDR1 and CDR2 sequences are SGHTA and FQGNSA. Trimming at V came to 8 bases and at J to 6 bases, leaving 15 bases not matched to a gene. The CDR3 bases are TGTGCCAGCGGTAGACAGGGAGGTGGGGCGGATGGCTACACCTTC. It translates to CASGRQGGGADGYTF. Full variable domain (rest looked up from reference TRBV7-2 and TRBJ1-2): GAGVSQSPSNKVTEKGKDVELRCDPISGHTALYWYRQSLGQGLEFLIYFQGNSAPDKSGLPSDRFSAERTGGSVSTLTIQRTQQEDSAVYLCASGRQGGGADGYTFGSGTRLTVV.

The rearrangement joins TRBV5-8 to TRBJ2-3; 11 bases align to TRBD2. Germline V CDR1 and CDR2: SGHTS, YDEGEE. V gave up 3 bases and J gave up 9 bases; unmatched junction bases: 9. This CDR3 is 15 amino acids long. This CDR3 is CASSYRESSGRTQYF. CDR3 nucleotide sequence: TGTGCCAGCAGCTACCGAGAGTCTAGCGGGAGGACGCAGTATTTT.

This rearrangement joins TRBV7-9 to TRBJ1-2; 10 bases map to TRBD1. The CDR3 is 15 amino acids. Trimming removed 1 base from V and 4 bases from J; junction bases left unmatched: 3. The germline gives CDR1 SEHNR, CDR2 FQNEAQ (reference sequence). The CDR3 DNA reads TGTGCCAGCAGCTTAGAGACAGGGGGCGGCTATGGCTACACCTTC. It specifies CASSLETGGGYGYTF.

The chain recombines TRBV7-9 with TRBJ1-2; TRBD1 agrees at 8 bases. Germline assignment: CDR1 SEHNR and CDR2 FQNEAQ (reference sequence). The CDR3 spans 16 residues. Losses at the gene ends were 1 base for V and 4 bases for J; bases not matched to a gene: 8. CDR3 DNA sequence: TGTGCCAGCAGCTTAGTGGGACAGGAAAGGGGCTATGGCTACACCTTC. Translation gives CASSLVGQERGYGYTF.

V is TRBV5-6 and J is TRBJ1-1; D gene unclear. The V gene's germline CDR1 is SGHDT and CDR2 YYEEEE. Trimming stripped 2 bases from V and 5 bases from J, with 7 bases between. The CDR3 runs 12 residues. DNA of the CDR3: TGTGCCAGCAGCTTTTGGCAGACTGAAGCTTTCTTT. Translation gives CASSFWQTEAFF.

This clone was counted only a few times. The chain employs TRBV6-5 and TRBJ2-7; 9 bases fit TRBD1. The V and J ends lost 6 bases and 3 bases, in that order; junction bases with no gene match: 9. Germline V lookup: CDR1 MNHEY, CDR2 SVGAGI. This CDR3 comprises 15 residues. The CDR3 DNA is TGTGCCAGCAGATGGATGGCGGGACAGGGCTACGAGCAGTACTTC. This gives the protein CASRWMAGQGYEQYF.